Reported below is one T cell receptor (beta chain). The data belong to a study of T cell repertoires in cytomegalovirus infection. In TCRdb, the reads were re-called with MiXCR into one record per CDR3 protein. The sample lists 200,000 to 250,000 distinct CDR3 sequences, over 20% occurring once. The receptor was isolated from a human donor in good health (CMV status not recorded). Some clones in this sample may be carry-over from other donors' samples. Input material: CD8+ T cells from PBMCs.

DNA for the CDR3: TGTGCCAGCAGCAGTTATGGGGGAGCTCTGAGTGGTACGCAGTATTTT. It is translated as CASSSYGGALSGTQYF. V usage is TRBV28 and J usage is TRBJ2-3; possibly TRBD1 or TRBD2 for D (5 bases each). The V end was cut by 6 bases, the J end by 8 bases, with 24 bases between. The CDR3 totals 16 residues. Germline V gene data show CDR1 as MDHEN and CDR2 as SYDVKM.